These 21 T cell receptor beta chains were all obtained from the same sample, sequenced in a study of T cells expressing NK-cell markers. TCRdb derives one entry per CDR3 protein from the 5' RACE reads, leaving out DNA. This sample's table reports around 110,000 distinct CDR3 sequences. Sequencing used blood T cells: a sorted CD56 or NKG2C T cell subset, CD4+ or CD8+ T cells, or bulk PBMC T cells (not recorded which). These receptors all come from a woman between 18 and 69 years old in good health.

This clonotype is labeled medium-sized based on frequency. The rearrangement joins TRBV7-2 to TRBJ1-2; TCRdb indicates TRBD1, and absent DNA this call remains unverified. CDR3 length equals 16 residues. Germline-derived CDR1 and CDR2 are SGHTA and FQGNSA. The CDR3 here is CASSLGGGFPAYGYTF.

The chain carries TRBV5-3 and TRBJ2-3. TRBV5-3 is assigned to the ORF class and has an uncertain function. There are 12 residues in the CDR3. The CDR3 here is CARSSHTDTQYF.

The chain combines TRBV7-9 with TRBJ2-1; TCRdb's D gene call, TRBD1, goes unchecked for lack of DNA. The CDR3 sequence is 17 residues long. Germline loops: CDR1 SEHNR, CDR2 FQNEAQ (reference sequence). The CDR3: CASSGTGQIPVHNEQFF.

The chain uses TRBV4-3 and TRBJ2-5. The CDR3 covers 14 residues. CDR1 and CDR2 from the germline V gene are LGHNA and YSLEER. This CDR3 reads CASSQDLSGQTQYF.

The chain's CDR3 is CASSQALVGENRLTGELFF. The genes are TRBV4-3 and TRBJ2-2; TCRdb calls TRBD1, which cannot be checked without DNA. The length of the CDR3 is 19 residues. The germline V gene has CDR1 LGHNA and CDR2 YSLEER.

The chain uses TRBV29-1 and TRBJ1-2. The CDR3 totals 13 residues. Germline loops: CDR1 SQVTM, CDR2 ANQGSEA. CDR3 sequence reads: CSVELGLSLGYTF.

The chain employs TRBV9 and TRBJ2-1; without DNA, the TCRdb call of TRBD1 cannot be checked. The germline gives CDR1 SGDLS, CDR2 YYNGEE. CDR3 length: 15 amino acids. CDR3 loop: CASSVVAGGYNEQFF.

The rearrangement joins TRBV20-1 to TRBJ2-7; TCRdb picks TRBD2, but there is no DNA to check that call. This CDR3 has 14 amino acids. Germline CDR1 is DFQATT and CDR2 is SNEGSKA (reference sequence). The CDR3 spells CSARDLGGTYEQYF.

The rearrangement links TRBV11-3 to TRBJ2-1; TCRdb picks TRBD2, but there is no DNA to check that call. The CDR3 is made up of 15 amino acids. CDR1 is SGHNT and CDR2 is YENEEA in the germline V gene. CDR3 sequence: CASSPGSGMSYEQFF.

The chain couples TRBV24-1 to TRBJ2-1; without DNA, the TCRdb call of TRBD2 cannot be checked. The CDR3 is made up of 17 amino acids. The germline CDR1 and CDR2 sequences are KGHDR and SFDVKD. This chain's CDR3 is CATSDILAGRSYNEQFF.

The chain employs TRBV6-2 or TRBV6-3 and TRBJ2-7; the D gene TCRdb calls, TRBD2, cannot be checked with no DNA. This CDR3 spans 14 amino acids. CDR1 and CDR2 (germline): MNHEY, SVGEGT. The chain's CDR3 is CASSYGLVGYEQYF.

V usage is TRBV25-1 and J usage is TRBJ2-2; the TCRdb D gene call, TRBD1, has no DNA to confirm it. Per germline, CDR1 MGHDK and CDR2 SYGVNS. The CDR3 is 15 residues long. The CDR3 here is CASSELAGGGGELFF. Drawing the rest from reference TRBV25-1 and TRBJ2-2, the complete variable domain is EADIYQTPRYLVIGTGKKITLECSQTMGHDKMYWYQQDPGMELHLIHYSYGVNSTEKGDLSSESTVSRIRTEHFPLTLESARPSHTSQYLCASSELAGGGGELFFGEGSRLTVL.

The CDR3 region is CASSWDRDQPQHF. The V and J genes are TRBV27 and TRBJ1-5; TCRdb lists TRBD1, though no DNA is available to test this call. Germline loops: CDR1 MNHEY, CDR2 SMNVEV (reference sequence). There are 13 residues in the CDR3.

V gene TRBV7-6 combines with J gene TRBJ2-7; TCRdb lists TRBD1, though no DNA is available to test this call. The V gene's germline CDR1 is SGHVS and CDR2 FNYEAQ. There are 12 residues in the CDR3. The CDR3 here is CASSDRGHEQYF.

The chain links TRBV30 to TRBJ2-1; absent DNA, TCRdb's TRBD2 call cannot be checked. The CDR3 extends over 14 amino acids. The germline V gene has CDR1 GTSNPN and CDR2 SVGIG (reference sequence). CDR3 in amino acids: CAWRTSGRPNEQFF.

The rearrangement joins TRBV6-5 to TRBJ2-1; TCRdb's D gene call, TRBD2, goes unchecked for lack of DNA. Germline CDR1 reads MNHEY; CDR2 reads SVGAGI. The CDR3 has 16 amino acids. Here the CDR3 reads CASSYSNAGELGEQFF.

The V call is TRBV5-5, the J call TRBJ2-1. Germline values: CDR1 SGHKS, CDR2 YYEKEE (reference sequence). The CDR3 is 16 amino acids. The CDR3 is CASSLELQKYYNEQFF.

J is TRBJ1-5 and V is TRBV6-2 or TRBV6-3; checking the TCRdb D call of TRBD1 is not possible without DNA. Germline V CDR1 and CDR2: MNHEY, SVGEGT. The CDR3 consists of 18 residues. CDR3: CASSYPPGQGPSNQPQHF.

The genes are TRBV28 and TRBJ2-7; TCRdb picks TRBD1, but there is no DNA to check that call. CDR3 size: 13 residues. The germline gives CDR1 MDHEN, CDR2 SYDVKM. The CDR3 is CASSGQISYEQYF. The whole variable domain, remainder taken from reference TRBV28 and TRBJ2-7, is DVKVTQSSRYLVKRTGEKVFLECVQDMDHENMFWYRQDPGLGLRLIYFSYDVKMKEKGDIPEGYSVSREKKERFSLILESASTNQTSMYLCASSGQISYEQYFGPGTRLTVT.

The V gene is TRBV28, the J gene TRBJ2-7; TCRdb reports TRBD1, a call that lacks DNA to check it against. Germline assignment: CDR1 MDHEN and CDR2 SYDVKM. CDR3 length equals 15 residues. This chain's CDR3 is CASSPLRQGSYEQYF. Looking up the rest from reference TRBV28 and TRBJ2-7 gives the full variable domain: DVKVTQSSRYLVKRTGEKVFLECVQDMDHENMFWYRQDPGLGLRLIYFSYDVKMKEKGDIPEGYSVSREKKERFSLILESASTNQTSMYLCASSPLRQGSYEQYFGPGTRLTVT.

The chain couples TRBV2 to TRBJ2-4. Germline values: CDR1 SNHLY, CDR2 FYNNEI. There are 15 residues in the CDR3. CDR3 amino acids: CASSEVELAKNIQYF. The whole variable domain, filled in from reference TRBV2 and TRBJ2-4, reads EPEVTQTPSHQVTQMGQEVILRCVPISNHLYFYWYRQILGQKVEFLVSFYNNEISEKSEIFDDQFSVERPDGSNFTLKIRSTKLEDSAMYFCASSEVELAKNIQYFGAGTRLSVL.